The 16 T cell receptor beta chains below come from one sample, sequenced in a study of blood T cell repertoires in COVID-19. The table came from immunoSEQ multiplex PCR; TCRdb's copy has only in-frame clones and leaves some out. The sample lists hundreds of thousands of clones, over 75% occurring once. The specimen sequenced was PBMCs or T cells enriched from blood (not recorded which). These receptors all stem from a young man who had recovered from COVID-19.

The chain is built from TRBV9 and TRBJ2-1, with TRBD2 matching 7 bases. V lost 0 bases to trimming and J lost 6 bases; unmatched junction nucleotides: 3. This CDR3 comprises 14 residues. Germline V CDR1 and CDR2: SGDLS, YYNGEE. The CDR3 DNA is TGTGCCAGCAGCGTAGCGTGGGGGGGCAATGAGCAGTTCTTC. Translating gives CASSVAWGGNEQFF.

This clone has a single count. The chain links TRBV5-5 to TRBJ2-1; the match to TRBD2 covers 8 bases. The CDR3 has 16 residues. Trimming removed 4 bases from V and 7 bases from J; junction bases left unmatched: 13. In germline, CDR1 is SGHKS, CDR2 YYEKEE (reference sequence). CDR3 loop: CASSPDSGTGRNEQFF. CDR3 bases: TGTGCCAGCAGCCCGGATAGCGGGACTGGTCGGAATGAGCAGTTCTTC. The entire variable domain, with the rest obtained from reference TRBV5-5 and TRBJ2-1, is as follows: DAGVTQSPTHLIKTRGQQVTLRCSPISGHKSVSWYQQVLGQGPQFIFQYYEKEERGRGNFPDRFSARQFPNYSSELNVNALLLGDSALYLCASSPDSGTGRNEQFFGPGTRLTVL.

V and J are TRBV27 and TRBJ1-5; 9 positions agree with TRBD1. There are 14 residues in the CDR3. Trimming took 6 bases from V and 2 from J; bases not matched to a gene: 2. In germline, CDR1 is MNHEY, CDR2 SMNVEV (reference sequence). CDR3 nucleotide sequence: TGTGCCAGCAGGGACAGGGGCGGCAATCAGCCCCAGCATTTT. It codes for CASRDRGGNQPQHF.

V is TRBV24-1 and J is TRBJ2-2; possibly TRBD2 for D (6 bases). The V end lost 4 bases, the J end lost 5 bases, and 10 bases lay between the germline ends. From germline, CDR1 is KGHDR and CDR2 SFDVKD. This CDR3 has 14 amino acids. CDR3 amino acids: CATSEEGRTGELFF. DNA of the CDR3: TGTGCCACCAGTGAGGAGGGAAGGACCGGGGAGCTGTTTTTT.

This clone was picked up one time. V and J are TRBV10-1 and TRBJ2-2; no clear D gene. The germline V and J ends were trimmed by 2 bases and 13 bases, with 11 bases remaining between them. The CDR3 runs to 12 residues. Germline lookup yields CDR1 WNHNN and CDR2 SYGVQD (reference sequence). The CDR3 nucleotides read TGCGCCAGCAGTGAGACGACGGGTGGGCTGTTTTTT. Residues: CASSETTGGLFF.

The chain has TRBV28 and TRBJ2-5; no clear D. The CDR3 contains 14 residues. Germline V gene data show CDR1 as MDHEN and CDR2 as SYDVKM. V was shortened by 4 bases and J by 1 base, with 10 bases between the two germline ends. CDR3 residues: CASSYFAVQETQYF. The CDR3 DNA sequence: TGTGCCAGCAGTTACTTTGCGGTCCAAGAGACCCAGTACTTC.

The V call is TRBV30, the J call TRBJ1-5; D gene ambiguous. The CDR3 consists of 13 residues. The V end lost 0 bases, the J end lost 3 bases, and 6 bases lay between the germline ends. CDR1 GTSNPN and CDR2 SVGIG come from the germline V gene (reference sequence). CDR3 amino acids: CAWSVRDNQPQHF. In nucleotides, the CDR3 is TGTGCCTGGAGTGTGCGGGACAATCAGCCCCAGCATTTT.

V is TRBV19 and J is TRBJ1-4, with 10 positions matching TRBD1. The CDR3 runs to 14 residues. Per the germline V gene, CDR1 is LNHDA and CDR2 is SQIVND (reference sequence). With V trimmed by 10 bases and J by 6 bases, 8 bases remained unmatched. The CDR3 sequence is CATNSGQGDEKLFF. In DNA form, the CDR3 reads TGTGCCACCAACTCAGGACAGGGGGATGAAAAACTGTTTTTT.

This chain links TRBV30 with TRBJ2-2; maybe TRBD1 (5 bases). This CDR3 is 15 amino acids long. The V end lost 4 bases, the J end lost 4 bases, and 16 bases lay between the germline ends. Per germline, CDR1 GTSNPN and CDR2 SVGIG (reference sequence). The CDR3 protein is CAWNWGALGTGELFF. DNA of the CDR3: TGTGCCTGGAACTGGGGCGCCTTAGGCACCGGGGAGCTGTTTTTT.

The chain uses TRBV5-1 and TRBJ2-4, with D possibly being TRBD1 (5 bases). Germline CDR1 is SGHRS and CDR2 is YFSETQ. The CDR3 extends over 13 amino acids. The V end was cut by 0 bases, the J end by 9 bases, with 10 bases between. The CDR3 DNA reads TGCGCCAGCAGCTTGGAGGCTCAGGGCATTCAGTACTTC. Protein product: CASSLEAQGIQYF.

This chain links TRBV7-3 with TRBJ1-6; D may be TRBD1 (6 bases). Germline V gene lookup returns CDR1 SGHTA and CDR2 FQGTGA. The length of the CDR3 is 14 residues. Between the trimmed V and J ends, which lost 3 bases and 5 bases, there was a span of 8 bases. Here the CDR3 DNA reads TGTGCCAGCAGCTTGACAGGAGATAATTCACCCCTCCACTTT. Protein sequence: CASSLTGDNSPLHF.

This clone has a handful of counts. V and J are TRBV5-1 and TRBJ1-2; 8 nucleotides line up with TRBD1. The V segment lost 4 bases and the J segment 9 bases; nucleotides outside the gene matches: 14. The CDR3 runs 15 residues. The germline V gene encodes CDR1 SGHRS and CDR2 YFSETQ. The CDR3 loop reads CASSLRSDRVDSYTF. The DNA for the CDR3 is TGCGCCAGCAGCCTCCGTTCGGACAGGGTAGACAGCTACACCTTC.

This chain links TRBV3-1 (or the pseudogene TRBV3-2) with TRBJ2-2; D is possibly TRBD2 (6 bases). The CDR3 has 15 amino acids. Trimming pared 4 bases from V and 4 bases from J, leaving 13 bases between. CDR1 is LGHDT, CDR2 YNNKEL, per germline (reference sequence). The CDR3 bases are TGTGCCAGCAGCCTGGCGGGAATAATCACCGGGGAGCTGTTTTTT. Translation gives CASSLAGIITGELFF.

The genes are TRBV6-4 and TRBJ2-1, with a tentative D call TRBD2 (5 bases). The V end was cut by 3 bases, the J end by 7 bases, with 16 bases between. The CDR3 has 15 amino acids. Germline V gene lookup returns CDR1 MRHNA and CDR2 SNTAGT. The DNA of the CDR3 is TGTGCCAGCAGTGAAGCTTTAGCGTTGTTAAATGAGCAGTTCTTC. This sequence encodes CASSEALALLNEQFF.

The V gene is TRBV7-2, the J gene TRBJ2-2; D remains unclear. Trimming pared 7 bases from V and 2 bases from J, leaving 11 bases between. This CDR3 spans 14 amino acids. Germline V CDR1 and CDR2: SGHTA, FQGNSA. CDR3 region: CASTPGRNTGELFF. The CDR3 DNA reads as TGTGCCAGCACCCCTGGGCGCAACACCGGGGAGCTGTTTTTT.

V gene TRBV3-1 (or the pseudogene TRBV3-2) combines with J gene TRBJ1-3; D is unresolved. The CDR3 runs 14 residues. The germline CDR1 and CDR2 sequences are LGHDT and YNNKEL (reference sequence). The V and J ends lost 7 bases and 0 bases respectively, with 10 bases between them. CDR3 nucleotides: TGTGCCAGCACCACATCGAACTCTGGAAACACCATATATTTT. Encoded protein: CASTTSNSGNTIYF.